Given below is one T cell receptor beta chain in context. These data originate in a study of Ad26.COV2.S vaccination and SARS-CoV-2 variants. Background on the study: In the COV1001 trial, the donor was in the Ad26.COV2.S arm.

Germline V lookup: CDR1 MRHNA, CDR2 SNTAGT. The J segment lost 3 bases and the V segment lost 0 bases, leaving 1 base of the junction unmatched. The CDR3 spans 16 residues. Assay used: immunoSEQ multiplex PCR; TCRdb lists only in-frame clones, some missing. The data show hundreds of thousands of clones, about 88% seen once. The sample's treatment: around 19 received Ad26.COV2.S at low or high dose, single or two shots; several received placebo; per-sample allocation not given. Day 63 after the first injection of vaccine or placebo was the sampling time. Donation came from an adult in Boston who was aged 18-55 years. The study used a vaccine consisting of an Ad26 vector that expressed Wuhan-strain SARS-CoV-2 spike.

The sequence derives from a person between 18 and 65 years old who received the Ad26.COV2.S COVID-19 vaccine or a placebo. Source: peripheral blood, taken in a trial of Ad26.COV2.S vaccine versus placebo. The chain uses TRBV6-4 and TRBJ2-1; 11 bases fit TRBD2. This chain's CDR3 is CASSDSGTSGYNEQFF. The CDR3 DNA follows: TGTGCCAGCAGTGACTCCGGGACTAGCGGCTACAATGAGCAGTTCTTC.